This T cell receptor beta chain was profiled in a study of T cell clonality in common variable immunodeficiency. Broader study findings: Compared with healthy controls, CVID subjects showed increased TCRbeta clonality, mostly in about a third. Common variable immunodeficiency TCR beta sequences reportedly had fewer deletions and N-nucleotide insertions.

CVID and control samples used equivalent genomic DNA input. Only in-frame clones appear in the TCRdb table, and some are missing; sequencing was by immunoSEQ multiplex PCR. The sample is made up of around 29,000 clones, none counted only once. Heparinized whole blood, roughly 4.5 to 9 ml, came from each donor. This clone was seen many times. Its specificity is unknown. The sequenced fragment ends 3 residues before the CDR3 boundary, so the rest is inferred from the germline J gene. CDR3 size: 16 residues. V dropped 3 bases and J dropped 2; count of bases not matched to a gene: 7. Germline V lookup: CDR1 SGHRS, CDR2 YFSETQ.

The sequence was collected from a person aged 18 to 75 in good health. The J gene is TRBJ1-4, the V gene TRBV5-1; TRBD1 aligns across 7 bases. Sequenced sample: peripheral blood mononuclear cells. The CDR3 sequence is CASSSGTVATNEKLFF. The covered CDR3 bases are TGCGCCAGCAGCTCGGGGACAGTCGCTACTAATGAAAAA.